A single sample is the source of the 17 T cell receptor beta chains below, sequenced in a study of blood T cell repertoires in COVID-19. Libraries were prepared by immunoSEQ multiplex PCR; TCRdb keeps only in-frame clonotypes and omits some of them. The table records tens of thousands of clones, around 80% of them present only once. The sequenced sample consisted of peripheral blood. The receptors were sampled from a man aged 50 to 59 with active or convalescent COVID-19.

This CDR3 reads CASSLRLELNTGELFF. CDR3 DNA: TGTGCCAGCAGCCTTCGACTAGAACTTAACACCGGGGAGCTGTTTTTT. The V gene is TRBV14, the J gene TRBJ2-2; D perhaps matches TRBD2 (6 bases). The CDR3 loop spans 16 amino acids. Trimming shortened V by 4 bases and J by 2 bases, and 14 bases separated the two germline ends. Per the germline V gene, CDR1 is SGHDN and CDR2 is FVKESK.

This sequence joins TRBV28 and TRBJ1-5, with TRBD1 identical over 8 bases. Trimming cost V 3 bases and J 7 bases; bases outside gene matches: 8. The CDR3 has 15 residues. Germline V lookup: CDR1 MDHEN, CDR2 SYDVKM. CDR3 loop: CASSFGQGAWQPQHF. The CDR3 DNA is TGTGCCAGCAGTTTCGGGCAGGGGGCTTGGCAGCCCCAGCATTTT. The full variable domain, rest sourced from reference TRBV28 and TRBJ1-5, is DVKVTQSSRYLVKRTGEKVFLECVQDMDHENMFWYRQDPGLGLRLIYFSYDVKMKEKGDIPEGYSVSREKKERFSLILESASTNQTSMYLCASSFGQGAWQPQHFGDGTRLSIL.

The chain recombines TRBV24-1 with TRBJ2-1, with a possible D match to TRBD2 (5 bases). The germline V gene encodes CDR1 KGHDR and CDR2 SFDVKD. The V gene lost 5 bases and the J gene lost 2 bases, with 12 bases spanning the gap. The CDR3 loop spans 15 amino acids. The CDR3 nucleotides are TGTGCCACCAGTGGGGAGAGCCTCGCCTACAATGAGCAGTTCTTC. This codes for CATSGESLAYNEQFF.

The genes are TRBV2 and TRBJ2-2; 11 nucleotides line up with TRBD2. The CDR3 is made up of 15 amino acids. V trimming: 3 bases; J trimming: 5 bases; junction bases outside the gene matches: 2. CDR1 is SNHLY, CDR2 FYNNEI, per germline. The CDR3 DNA reads TGTGCCAGCAGTGAGACTAGCGGGGAAACCGGGGAGCTGTTTTTT. Its protein is CASSETSGETGELFF.

This clone was counted a single time. V gene TRBV18 combines with J gene TRBJ2-3; 8 nucleotides line up with TRBD1. V gave up 3 bases and J gave up 3 bases; unmatched junction bases: 14. This CDR3 region has 18 residues. Per the germline V gene, CDR1 is KGHSH and CDR2 is LQKENI. CDR3 coding DNA: TGTGCCAGCTCACCGGCTAGGACAGGGTATTCGTGGACAGATACGCAGTATTTT. Amino acid sequence: CASSPARTGYSWTDTQYF.

V is TRBV28 and J is TRBJ1-1; TRBD1 aligns across 7 bases. The V gene end was trimmed by 6 bases and the J gene end by 0 bases; junction bases not matched to a gene: 4. The germline gives CDR1 MDHEN, CDR2 SYDVKM. The CDR3 runs 14 residues. The CDR3 region has the DNA TGTGCCAGCAGGAGTGGACAGGTGAACACTGAAGCTTTCTTT. This gives the protein CASRSGQVNTEAFF.

V and J are TRBV2 and TRBJ1-1; D gene ambiguous. The CDR3 runs 13 residues. CDR1 and CDR2 from the germline V gene are SNHLY and FYNNEI. V lost 8 bases to trimming and J lost 1 base, with 11 bases between them. For the CDR3, the DNA is TGTGCCAGCCTTTACAGCCCGAACACTGAAGCTTTCTTT. It yields the protein CASLYSPNTEAFF.

This chain uses TRBV5-1 with TRBJ2-6, with D maybe TRBD1 (5 bases). The CDR3 has 15 amino acids. Germline V CDR1 and CDR2: SGHRS, YFSETQ. Trimming shortened V by 6 bases and J by 0 bases, and 10 bases separated the two germline ends. The CDR3 loop reads CASTFDSSGANVLTF. CDR3 bases: TGCGCCAGCACCTTTGACAGCTCTGGGGCCAACGTCCTGACTTTC.

The rearrangement joins TRBV11-2 to TRBJ2-5; D not resolved. The germline V gene has CDR1 SGHAT and CDR2 FQNNGV. V gave up 2 bases and J gave up 2 bases, with 12 bases separating them. This CDR3 is built from 15 residues. CDR3 amino acids: CASSLLGVKQETQYF. The CDR3 DNA follows: TGTGCCAGCAGCTTACTAGGAGTAAAGCAAGAGACCCAGTACTTC. The full variable domain, rest sourced from reference TRBV11-2 and TRBJ2-5, is EAGVAQSPRYKIIEKRQSVAFWCNPISGHATLYWYQQILGQGPKLLIQFQNNGVVDDSQLPKDRFSAERLKGVDSTLKIQPAKLEDSAVYLCASSLLGVKQETQYFGPGTRLLVL.

The chain employs TRBV27 and TRBJ2-3; 10 bases are a match to TRBD2. Trimming cost V 3 bases and J 4 bases; bases outside gene matches: 7. The CDR3 loop spans 16 amino acids. In germline, CDR1 is MNHEY, CDR2 SMNVEV (reference sequence). CDR3 bases: TGTGCCAGCAGTTTGATTCCTAGCGGGGGATCAGATACGCAGTATTTT. Residues: CASSLIPSGGSDTQYF.

This clone was recorded only once. The V call is TRBV18, the J call TRBJ1-4; 9 bases agree with TRBD1. V gave up 4 bases and J gave up 5 bases; unmatched junction bases: 2. The CDR3 is 14 residues long. In germline, CDR1 is KGHSH, CDR2 LQKENI. CDR3 bases: TGTGCCAGCTCACATGACAGGGGGAATGAAAAACTGTTTTTT. Protein product: CASSHDRGNEKLFF.

The chain joins TRBV18 to TRBJ2-3, with 12 bases identical to TRBD1. Germline trimming cut 3 bases from V and 4 bases from J; bases unmatched to any gene: 5. The CDR3 sequence is 16 residues long. From germline, CDR1 is KGHSH and CDR2 LQKENI. CDR3 loop: CASSPLGQGAADTQYF. CDR3 coding DNA: TGTGCCAGCTCACCCCTGGGACAGGGGGCGGCAGATACGCAGTATTTT.

The chain carries TRBV6-4 and TRBJ1-5; D not resolved. CDR3 length: 20 amino acids. Germline assignment: CDR1 MRHNA and CDR2 SNTAGT. Trimming pared 2 bases from V and 3 bases from J, leaving 26 bases between. In DNA form, the CDR3 reads TGTGCCAGCAGTGACGATACCTCAGTATCCCGCCCGAATCACAATCAGCCCCAGCATTTT. This sequence encodes CASSDDTSVSRPNHNQPQHF.

The gene calls are TRBV3-1 (or the pseudogene TRBV3-2) and TRBJ1-3; possibly TRBD1 for D (6 bases). With 4 bases removed from V and 0 bases from J, the gap between germline ends came to 13 bases. The CDR3 loop spans 16 amino acids. The germline V gene encodes CDR1 LGHDT and CDR2 YNNKEL (reference sequence). The CDR3 loop reads CASSREAGVSGNTIYF. In DNA form, the CDR3 reads TGTGCCAGCAGCCGAGAAGCAGGGGTCTCTGGAAACACCATATATTTT.

This chain links TRBV5-6 with TRBJ2-5; 8 bases align to TRBD1. The CDR3 loop spans 16 amino acids. Trimming took 4 bases from V and 4 from J; bases not matched to a gene: 12. Germline V lookup: CDR1 SGHDT, CDR2 YYEEEE. The CDR3 here is CASSVTGEGGRETQYF. DNA of the CDR3: TGTGCCAGCAGCGTGACAGGGGAAGGGGGAAGAGAGACCCAGTACTTC.

The V call is TRBV19, the J call TRBJ2-2; D not certain. V gave up 3 bases and J gave up 4 bases, with 12 bases separating them. This CDR3 is 15 amino acids long. CDR1 and CDR2 (germline): LNHDA, SQIVND (reference sequence). The CDR3 region has the DNA TGTGCCAGTAGTATTTCTCTCGTACTCACCGGGGAGCTGTTTTTT. As protein: CASSISLVLTGELFF.

This clone was seen once. J is TRBJ2-2 and V is TRBV6-6, with 7 bases fitting TRBD1. CDR3 length: 17 residues. The J segment lost 1 base and the V segment lost 5 bases, leaving 10 bases of the junction unmatched. The germline V gene has CDR1 MNHNY and CDR2 SVGAGI (reference sequence). The DNA for the CDR3 is TGTGCCAGCAGTCTAGACAGGGTTGGAAGGAACACCGGGGAGCTGTTTTTT. This translates into CASSLDRVGRNTGELFF.